Below, 27 T cell receptor beta chains from the same sample are listed, as sequenced in a study of blood T cell repertoires in COVID-19. Profiled with immunoSEQ multiplex PCR; TCRdb holds only in-frame clones, not every one. The table has 200,000 to 250,000 clones, approximately 83% seen once. The sequenced sample was PBMCs or T cells enriched from blood (not recorded which). These receptors all stem from a woman aged 40-49 years with acute COVID-19.

The chain carries TRBV2 and TRBJ2-3; TRBD1 matches 9 bases. This CDR3 is built from 15 residues. V was clipped by 4 bases and J by 2 bases; unmatched bases: 4. CDR1 is SNHLY and CDR2 is FYNNEI in the germline V gene. CDR3: CASSGGQGLTDTQYF. The CDR3 DNA reads as TGTGCCAGCAGTGGGGGACAGGGCCTCACAGATACGCAGTATTTT.

This sequence joins TRBV6-6 and TRBJ1-6; 8 bases agree with TRBD1. This CDR3 has 17 amino acids. CDR1 MNHNY and CDR2 SVGAGI come from the germline V gene (reference sequence). With 5 bases clipped from V and 3 bases from J, the junction kept 9 bases outside the gene matches. The CDR3 spells CASSPSVGQGYNSPLHF. Here the CDR3 DNA reads TGTGCCAGCAGTCCTTCCGTCGGACAGGGCTATAATTCACCCCTCCACTTT.

The rearrangement links TRBV6-1 to TRBJ1-5; the D gene is possibly TRBD1 (5 bases). Germline CDR1 reads MNHNS; CDR2 reads SASEGT. V was cut by 2 bases and J by 2 bases, with 10 bases left in between. The CDR3 length is 15 residues. This CDR3 reads CASSERQTGNQPQHF. The CDR3 nucleotides read TGTGCCAGCAGTGAACGCCAGACAGGCAATCAGCCCCAGCATTTT.

The rearrangement joins TRBV28 to TRBJ1-1; D may be TRBD1 (6 bases). Germline V gene lookup returns CDR1 MDHEN and CDR2 SYDVKM. CDR3 length equals 14 residues. Trimming removed 6 bases from V and 7 bases from J, with 18 bases in between. DNA for the CDR3: TGTGCCAGCAGCTTGGGGTCTGGACAGAATGAAGCTTTCTTT. Its protein is CASSLGSGQNEAFF. The variable domain in full, completed from reference TRBV28 and TRBJ1-1, reads DVKVTQSSRYLVKRTGEKVFLECVQDMDHENMFWYRQDPGLGLRLIYFSYDVKMKEKGDIPEGYSVSREKKERFSLILESASTNQTSMYLCASSLGSGQNEAFFGQGTRLTVV.

This clone was found a few times. The gene calls are TRBV30 and TRBJ2-7; 8 positions agree with TRBD1. V dropped 2 bases and J dropped 0; count of bases not matched to a gene: 6. Germline CDR1 and CDR2: GTSNPN and SVGIG (reference sequence). The CDR3 has 15 amino acids. CDR3 region: CAWSSGTGNSYEQYF. The CDR3 region has the DNA TGTGCCTGGAGTTCCGGGACAGGAAACTCCTACGAGCAGTACTTC.

A single count supports this clone. J is TRBJ2-5 and V is TRBV7-8; 7 nucleotides match TRBD2. Germline V gene lookup returns CDR1 SGHVS and CDR2 FQNEAQ. The CDR3 totals 15 residues. The junction had 4 bases not matched to a gene; V was cut back by 3 bases and J by 0 bases. The CDR3, as DNA: TGTGCCAGCAGCTTGGTCAGCGGGGACCAAGAGACCCAGTACTTC. Protein product: CASSLVSGDQETQYF. Complete variable domain (other parts from reference TRBV7-8 and TRBJ2-5): GAGVSQSPRYKVAKRGQDVALRCDPISGHVSLFWYQQALGQGPEFLTYFQNEAQLDKSGLPSDRFFAERPEGSVSTLKIQRTQQEDSAVYLCASSLVSGDQETQYFGPGTRLLVL.

This clone was seen repeatedly, ten times or more. The chain recombines TRBV6-6 with TRBJ2-7, with a tentative D call TRBD2 (6 bases). Trimming stripped 2 bases from V and 7 bases from J, with 15 bases between. The germline V gene has CDR1 MNHNY and CDR2 SVGAGI (reference sequence). This CDR3 contains 14 residues. CDR3: CASSYGRGTGEQYF. In DNA form, the CDR3 reads TGTGCCAGCAGTTACGGTCGGGGGACTGGAGAGCAGTACTTC.

Worth noting for this clone: An end of the junction differs from the germline gene, which may be a read error. The CDR3 sequence is CASSPYSGTRNF. The CDR3 coding sequence is TGTGCCAGCAGCCCGTATAGCGGGACAAGAAACTTC. V gene TRBV7-9 combines with J gene TRBJ2-7, with 8 nucleotides matching TRBD2. The CDR3 runs to 12 residues. Per germline, CDR1 SEHNR and CDR2 FQNEAQ (reference sequence).

The V gene is TRBV5-1, the J gene TRBJ1-3, with a possible D match to TRBD1 (5 bases). Trimming left V 7 bases short and J 4 bases short, with 15 bases between. The CDR3 covers 14 residues. Germline V gives CDR1 SGHRS, CDR2 YFSETQ. The CDR3 bases are TGCGCCAGCGCCCAGGGCACTCCGGGAAACACCATATATTTT. This translates into CASAQGTPGNTIYF. The whole variable domain, filled in from reference TRBV5-1 and TRBJ1-3, reads KAGVTQTPRYLIKTRGQQVTLSCSPISGHRSVSWYQQTPGQGLQFLFEYFSETQRNKGNFPGRFSGRQFSNSRSEMNVSTLELGDSALYLCASAQGTPGNTIYFGEGSWLTVV.

The chain carries TRBV19 and TRBJ1-2; no firm D call. The CDR3 consists of 14 residues. Per germline, CDR1 LNHDA and CDR2 SQIVND (reference sequence). V gave up 7 bases and J gave up 3 bases, with 15 bases separating them. The CDR3 coding sequence is TGTGCCAGTAATTATGAAGGGAGGGACTATGGCTACACCTTC. This encodes CASNYEGRDYGYTF.

The chain recombines TRBV28 with TRBJ2-7, with TRBD1 matching over 8 bases. The CDR3 runs 15 residues. Germline CDR1 and CDR2: MDHEN and SYDVKM. V shed 7 bases, J shed 3 bases, and the junction held 11 bases outside the gene matches. The CDR3: CASIGQGASYYEQYF. CDR3 DNA sequence: TGTGCCAGCATCGGGCAGGGGGCGTCATACTACGAGCAGTACTTC. Full variable domain (remainder filled in from reference TRBV28 and TRBJ2-7): DVKVTQSSRYLVKRTGEKVFLECVQDMDHENMFWYRQDPGLGLRLIYFSYDVKMKEKGDIPEGYSVSREKKERFSLILESASTNQTSMYLCASIGQGASYYEQYFGPGTRLTVT.

The chain uses TRBV18 and TRBJ2-4, with TRBD2 as a possible D gene (5 bases). Trimming removed 4 bases from V and 0 bases from J, with 16 bases in between. CDR1 is KGHSH, CDR2 LQKENI, per germline. This CDR3 region has 17 residues. The CDR3 DNA reads TGTGCCAGCTCACGGGGATCCCTCGGGGAAGCCAAAAACATTCAGTACTTC. Translated: CASSRGSLGEAKNIQYF.

This chain links TRBV19 with TRBJ1-1; D is possibly TRBD1 (5 bases). Per the germline V gene, CDR1 is LNHDA and CDR2 is SQIVND (reference sequence). The CDR3 runs 14 residues. Trimming pared 1 base from V and 5 bases from J, leaving 11 bases between. The CDR3 coding sequence is TGTGCCAGTAGTATAGGAAACGGGGGGACTGAAGCTTTCTTT. This codes for CASSIGNGGTEAFF.

This chain links TRBV7-3 with TRBJ2-1, with 7 bases lining up with TRBD2. The CDR3 sequence is 15 residues long. The germline V gene has CDR1 SGHTA and CDR2 FQGTGA. Trimming removed 5 bases from V and 7 bases from J; junction bases left unmatched: 11. This CDR3 reads CASSASRGRGNEQFF. The CDR3, as DNA: TGTGCCAGCAGCGCTAGCCGCGGGAGAGGGAATGAGCAGTTCTTC.

The J gene is TRBJ1-1, the V gene TRBV19; 7 nucleotides match TRBD1. V trimming: 3 bases; J trimming: 4 bases; junction bases outside the gene matches: 5. Germline-derived CDR1 and CDR2 are LNHDA and SQIVND (reference sequence). The CDR3 has 14 residues. DNA for the CDR3: TGTGCCAGTAGTATGGGGCAGGGGGGCACTGAAGCTTTCTTT. Amino acids: CASSMGQGGTEAFF.

This rearrangement joins TRBV19 to TRBJ1-3, with D maybe TRBD1 (6 bases). The CDR3 has 12 amino acids. V lost 6 bases to trimming and J lost 16 bases, with 19 bases between them. Germline V gene sequence: CDR1 LNHDA, CDR2 SQIVND (reference sequence). CDR3 region: CASSQSTGPGYF. CDR3 in DNA: TGTGCCAGTAGCCAATCGACAGGTCCCGGGTATTTT.

This clone has more than one count but fewer than ten. The chain joins TRBV30 to TRBJ1-6; 8 bases match TRBD1. The CDR3 totals 15 residues. After removal of 0 bases from V and 13 bases from J, the junction contained 11 bases not matched to a gene. Germline CDR1 reads GTSNPN; CDR2 reads SVGIG (reference sequence). In nucleotides, the CDR3 is TGTGCCTGGAGTGTAGTGGGGACAGGTGGGAGTCCCCTCCACTTT. Translating it yields CAWSVVGTGGSPLHF.

The V gene is TRBV28, the J gene TRBJ2-5, with D possibly matching TRBD1 (6 bases). CDR3 length: 12 amino acids. V lost 3 bases, J lost 4 bases, and 6 bases lay in between. Germline-derived CDR1 and CDR2 are MDHEN and SYDVKM. Here the CDR3 DNA reads TGTGCCAGCAGTTTCAGGGGAGAGACCCAGTACTTC. It codes for CASSFRGETQYF.

This chain links TRBV9 with TRBJ1-1; 9 bases line up with TRBD1. The length of the CDR3 is 15 residues. Germline CDR1 reads SGDLS; CDR2 reads YYNGEE. With V trimmed by 4 bases and J by 6 bases, 10 bases remained unmatched. As DNA, the CDR3 is TGTGCCAGCAGCTTCCTGACAGGGGGAAATTCTGAAGCTTTCTTT. As protein: CASSFLTGGNSEAFF. Based on the CDR3 plus reference TRBV9 and TRBJ1-1, the full variable domain is DSGVTQTPKHLITATGQRVTLRCSPRSGDLSVYWYQQSLDQGLQFLIQYYNGEERAKGNILERFSAQQFPDLHSELNLSSLELGDSALYFCASSFLTGGNSEAFFGQGTRLTVV.

This clone has only one observation. Other DNA sequences from this sample encode an identical CDR3 as well. The CDR3 reads CATSDPPTDTQYF. DNA of the CDR3: TGTGCCACCAGTGATCCTCCCACAGATACGCAGTATTTT. This sequence joins TRBV24-1 and TRBJ2-3; D call uncertain. V lost 3 bases and J lost 2, with 5 bases in between. CDR3 length equals 13 residues. Germline assignment: CDR1 KGHDR and CDR2 SFDVKD.

The chain couples TRBV11-3 to TRBJ2-5; the D gene is possibly TRBD1 (5 bases). The CDR3 totals 13 residues. Germline CDR1 and CDR2: SGHNT and YENEEA. Trimming left V 5 bases short and J 6 bases short, with 13 bases between. The CDR3 nucleotides are TGTGCCAGCAGCGAAACCCAGGGCCAGACCCAGTACTTC. This sequence encodes CASSETQGQTQYF.

The J gene is TRBJ2-7, the V gene TRBV6-5; TRBD1 aligns across 8 bases. After removal of 10 bases from V and 3 bases from J, the junction contained 11 bases not matched to a gene. The CDR3 extends over 14 amino acids. Germline V gene data show CDR1 as MNHEY and CDR2 as SVGAGI. CDR3 nucleotide sequence: TGTGCCACCACCCGGACAGGGTCCTTCTACGAGCAGTACTTC. It yields the protein CATTRTGSFYEQYF.

This chain connects TRBV5-1 to TRBJ1-4, with 10 nucleotides matching TRBD1. The CDR3 runs 17 residues. Germline V lookup: CDR1 SGHRS, CDR2 YFSETQ. V lost 4 bases to trimming and J lost 4 bases; unmatched junction nucleotides: 10. As DNA, the CDR3 is TGCGCCAGCAGCCTCGGGACAGGGGCCCGGAATAATGAAAAACTGTTTTTT. Amino acids: CASSLGTGARNNEKLFF.

V is TRBV10-3 and J is TRBJ2-7; no clear D gene. V lost 3 bases and J lost 2, with 8 bases in between. CDR1 and CDR2 (germline): ENHRY, SYGVKD. The CDR3 is 13 residues long. CDR3 in DNA: TGTGCCATCAGTGATGAAGCCCCCTACGAGCAGTACTTC. Protein: CAISDEAPYEQYF.

This clone appeared once. This sequence joins TRBV7-9 and TRBJ1-4; tentative D call: TRBD1 (5 bases). The germline V and J ends were trimmed by 5 bases and 0 bases, with 16 bases remaining between them. CDR1 is SEHNR and CDR2 is FQNEAQ in the germline V gene (reference sequence). This CDR3 is 17 amino acids long. The CDR3 here is CASSQRGGPTTNEKLFF. The CDR3 DNA reads TGTGCCAGCAGCCAAAGGGGAGGTCCAACAACTAATGAAAAACTGTTTTTT.

This clone was seen only a few times. The V gene is TRBV7-2, the J gene TRBJ1-4, with TRBD1 matching over 10 bases. The V gene end was trimmed by 3 bases and the J gene end by 7 bases; junction bases not matched to a gene: 5. CDR3 length equals 15 residues. The germline V gene has CDR1 SGHTA and CDR2 FQGNSA. The CDR3 protein is CASSFSGQGTEKLFF. For the CDR3, the DNA is TGTGCCAGCAGCTTCTCGGGACAGGGGACTGAAAAACTGTTTTTT.

This rearrangement joins TRBV7-9 to TRBJ1-1, with a tentative D call TRBD1 (6 bases). Germline assignment: CDR1 SEHNR and CDR2 FQNEAQ (reference sequence). This CDR3 region has 13 residues. V shed 6 bases and J shed 1 base, with 9 bases lying between them. CDR3 bases: TGTGCCAGCAGTCGAGGGGGGAACACTGAAGCTTTCTTT. This gives the protein CASSRGGNTEAFF.